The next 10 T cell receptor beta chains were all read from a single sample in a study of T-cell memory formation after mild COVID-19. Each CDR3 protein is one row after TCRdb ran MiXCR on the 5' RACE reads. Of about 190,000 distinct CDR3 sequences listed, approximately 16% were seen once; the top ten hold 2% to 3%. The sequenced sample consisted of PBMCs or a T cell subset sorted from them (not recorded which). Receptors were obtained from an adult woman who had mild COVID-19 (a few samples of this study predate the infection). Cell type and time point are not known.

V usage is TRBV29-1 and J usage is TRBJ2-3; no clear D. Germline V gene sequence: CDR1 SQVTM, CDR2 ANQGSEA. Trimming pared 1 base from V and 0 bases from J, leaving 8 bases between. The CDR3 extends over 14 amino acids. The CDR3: CSVEGTDSTDTQYF. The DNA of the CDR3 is TGCAGCGTTGAAGGGACCGATAGCACAGATACGCAGTATTTT.

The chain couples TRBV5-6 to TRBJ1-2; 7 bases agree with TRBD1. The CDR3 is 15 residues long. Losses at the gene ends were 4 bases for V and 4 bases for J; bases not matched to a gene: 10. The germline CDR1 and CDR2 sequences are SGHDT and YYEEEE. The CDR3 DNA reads TGTGCCAGCAGCCCTATGACAGGGACGAGCTATGGCTACACCTTC. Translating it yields CASSPMTGTSYGYTF.

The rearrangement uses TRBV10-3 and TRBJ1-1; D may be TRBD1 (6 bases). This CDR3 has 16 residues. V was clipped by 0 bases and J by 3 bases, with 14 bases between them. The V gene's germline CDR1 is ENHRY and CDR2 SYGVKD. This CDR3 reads CAISESGAGSHTEAFF. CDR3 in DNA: TGTGCCATCAGTGAGTCGGGGGCAGGGTCCCACACTGAAGCTTTCTTT.

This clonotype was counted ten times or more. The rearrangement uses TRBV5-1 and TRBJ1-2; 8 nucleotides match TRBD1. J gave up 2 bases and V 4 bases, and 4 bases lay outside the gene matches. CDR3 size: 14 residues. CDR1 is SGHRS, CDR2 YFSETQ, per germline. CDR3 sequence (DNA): TGCGCCAGCAGCGCCCGACAGGGGAACTATGGCTACACCTTC. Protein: CASSARQGNYGYTF.

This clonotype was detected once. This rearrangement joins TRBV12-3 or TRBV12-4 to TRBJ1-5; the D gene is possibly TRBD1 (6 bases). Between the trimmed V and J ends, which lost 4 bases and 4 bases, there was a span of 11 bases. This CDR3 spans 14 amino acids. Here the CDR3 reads CASSWRGRNQPQHF. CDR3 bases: TGTGCCAGCAGTTGGCGGGGGCGTAATCAGCCCCAGCATTTT.

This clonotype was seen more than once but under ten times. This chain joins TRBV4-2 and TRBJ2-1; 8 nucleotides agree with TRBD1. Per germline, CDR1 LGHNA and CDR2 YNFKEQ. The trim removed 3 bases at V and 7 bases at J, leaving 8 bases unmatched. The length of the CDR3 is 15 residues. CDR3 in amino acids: CASSHPGQGGNEQFF. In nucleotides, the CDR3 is TGTGCCAGCAGCCACCCTGGACAGGGAGGTAATGAGCAGTTCTTC.

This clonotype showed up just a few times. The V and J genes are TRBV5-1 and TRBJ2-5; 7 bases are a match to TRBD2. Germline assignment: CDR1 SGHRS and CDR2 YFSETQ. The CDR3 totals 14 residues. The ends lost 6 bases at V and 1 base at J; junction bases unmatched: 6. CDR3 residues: CASKAGVVQETQYF. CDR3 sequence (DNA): TGCGCCAGCAAGGCGGGGGTGGTCCAAGAGACCCAGTACTTC. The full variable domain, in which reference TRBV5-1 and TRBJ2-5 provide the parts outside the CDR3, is KAGVTQTPRYLIKTRGQQVTLSCSPISGHRSVSWYQQTPGQGLQFLFEYFSETQRNKGNFPGRFSGRQFSNSRSEMNVSTLELGDSALYLCASKAGVVQETQYFGPGTRLLVL.

In DNA form, the CDR3 reads TGTGCCACCTCCAGGACTAGCGGCACACGGAATGAGCAGTTCTTC. Translation: CATSRTSGTRNEQFF. This sequence joins TRBV24-1 and TRBJ2-1; 10 nucleotides agree with TRBD2. The ends lost 9 bases at V and 7 bases at J; junction bases unmatched: 11. The CDR3 length is 15 residues. The germline V gene encodes CDR1 KGHDR and CDR2 SFDVKD.

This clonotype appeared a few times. Here the CDR3 reads CASSYSQVSYEQYF. The CDR3 DNA sequence: TGTGCCAGCAGTTACTCGCAGGTTTCCTACGAGCAGTACTTC. The V call is TRBV6-6, the J call TRBJ2-7; no firm D call. The ends were cut back, 0 bases at V and 1 base at J, with 7 bases in the middle. Per germline, CDR1 MNHNY and CDR2 SVGAGI (reference sequence). The CDR3 consists of 14 residues.

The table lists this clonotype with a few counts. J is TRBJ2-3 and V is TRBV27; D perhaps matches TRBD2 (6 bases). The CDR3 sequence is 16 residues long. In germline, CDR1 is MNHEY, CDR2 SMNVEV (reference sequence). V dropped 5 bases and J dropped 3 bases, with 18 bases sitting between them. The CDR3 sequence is CASSTQPGVGTDTQYF. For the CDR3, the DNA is TGTGCCAGCAGTACCCAGCCGGGAGTAGGGACAGATACGCAGTATTTT.